The next 32 T cell receptor beta chains were all read from a single sample in a study of graft-versus-host responses after intestinal transplantation. Sequenced by immunoSEQ multiplex PCR; TCRdb stores in-frame clones only, minus some. The sample contains 10,000 to 15,000 clones, around 84% of which appear only once. The sequenced sample was PBMCs, obtained around 310 days after intestinal transplant. All receptors derive from a human patient who received an intestinal transplant, so some T cells may come from the graft donor.

The V gene is TRBV5-4, the J gene TRBJ2-1, with 7 bases fitting TRBD2. The CDR3 spans 15 residues. After removal of 0 bases from V and 4 bases from J, the junction contained 4 bases not matched to a gene. In germline, CDR1 is SGHNT, CDR2 YYREEE (reference sequence). The CDR3 region is CASSLGQRGYNEQFF. The CDR3 region has the DNA TGTGCCAGCAGCTTGGGACAGCGGGGTTACAATGAGCAGTTCTTC.

The chain carries TRBV18 and TRBJ2-7; D may match TRBD1 or TRBD2 (5 bases each). The length of the CDR3 is 16 residues. Germline V gene data show CDR1 as KGHSH and CDR2 as LQKENI. Trimming took off 3 bases at V and 4 bases at J, with 19 bases between the two ends. The CDR3 spells CASSPLGLGVSYEQYF. CDR3 nucleotides: TGTGCCAGCTCACCCCTCGGATTGGGGGTTTCGTACGAGCAGTACTTC.

The chain carries TRBV5-1 and TRBJ2-2; a possible D gene is TRBD2 (5 bases). Trimming took off 3 bases at V and 1 base at J, with 10 bases between the two ends. The CDR3 contains 15 residues. Germline CDR1 and CDR2: SGHRS and YFSETQ. This CDR3 is CASSYGILNTGELFF. The CDR3 coding sequence is TGCGCCAGCAGCTACGGGATCCTGAACACCGGGGAGCTGTTTTTT.

The chain carries TRBV7-9 and TRBJ1-4; D perhaps matches TRBD1 (5 bases). V lost 5 bases and J lost 4, with 14 bases in between. CDR3 length equals 15 residues. Germline lookup yields CDR1 SEHNR and CDR2 FQNEAQ (reference sequence). The CDR3 is CASSPPGVINEKLFF. As DNA, the CDR3 is TGTGCCAGCAGCCCTCCGGGGGTGATTAATGAAAAACTGTTTTTT.

This clone has a handful of counts. The rearrangement links TRBV19 to TRBJ1-5; possible D gene TRBD1, 5 bases. The CDR3 contains 14 residues. Germline assignment: CDR1 LNHDA and CDR2 SQIVND (reference sequence). V lost 7 bases, J lost 0 bases, and 10 bases lay in between. Written as DNA, the CDR3 is TGTGCCAGTAATCTAGGGGATAGCAATCAGCCCCAGCATTTT. Protein: CASNLGDSNQPQHF.

The J gene is TRBJ2-2, the V gene TRBV11-2; D is tentatively TRBD1 or TRBD2 (7 bases each). This CDR3 has 15 amino acids. Germline V gene data show CDR1 as SGHAT and CDR2 as FQNNGV. Trimming stripped 5 bases from V and 5 bases from J, with 15 bases between. CDR3 residues: CASSLRGTTTGELFF. Here the CDR3 DNA reads TGTGCCAGCAGCCTCAGGGGGACTACGACCGGGGAGCTGTTTTTT.

The CDR3 sequence: CASRGTISYEQYF. The CDR3, as DNA: TGTGCCAGCAGGGGGACTATTTCCTACGAGCAGTACTTC. J is TRBJ2-7 and V is TRBV6-6; 7 nucleotides line up with TRBD2. CDR3 length equals 13 residues. J gave up 1 base and V 6 bases, and 3 bases lay outside the gene matches. Germline assignment: CDR1 MNHNY and CDR2 SVGAGI (reference sequence).

This clone has just one count. This chain uses TRBV11-2 with TRBJ2-3, with 9 bases aligning to TRBD2. The CDR3 covers 15 residues. CDR1 and CDR2 (germline): SGHAT, FQNNGV. Unmatched junction bases numbered 0, after V lost 2 bases and J lost 0 bases. This CDR3 reads CASSLLAGSTDTQYF. In DNA form, the CDR3 reads TGTGCCAGCAGCTTACTAGCGGGGAGCACAGATACGCAGTATTTT.

This clone has a single count. The rearrangement joins TRBV7-9 to TRBJ2-3; 16 bases map to TRBD2. V trimming: 5 bases; J trimming: 4 bases; junction bases outside the gene matches: 6. CDR3 length: 17 residues. Germline V gene data show CDR1 as SEHNR and CDR2 as FQNEAQ (reference sequence). CDR3 amino acids: CASSRGLAGGPADTQYF. In DNA form, the CDR3 reads TGTGCCAGCAGCCGGGGACTAGCGGGAGGGCCGGCAGATACGCAGTATTTT.

J is TRBJ2-2 and V is TRBV19, with TRBD2 matching 8 bases. This CDR3 spans 14 amino acids. The V gene's germline CDR1 is LNHDA and CDR2 SQIVND (reference sequence). The V and J ends lost 6 bases and 3 bases, in that order; junction bases with no gene match: 3. In nucleotides, the CDR3 is TGTGCCAGTAGAACACTAGCGGACACCGGGGAGCTGTTTTTT. Protein sequence: CASRTLADTGELFF.

This chain links TRBV9 with TRBJ2-1; D unclear. The ends were cut back, 3 bases at V and 1 base at J, with 11 bases in the middle. There are 15 residues in the CDR3. The germline CDR1 and CDR2 sequences are SGDLS and YYNGEE. The DNA for the CDR3 is TGTGCCAGCAGCGCCTTATCTGGGTCCTACAATGAGCAGTTCTTC. As protein: CASSALSGSYNEQFF.

CDR3 region: CASSVWTEAFF. The CDR3 bases are TGTGCCAGCAGTGTGTGGACTGAAGCTTTCTTT. The V gene is TRBV25-1, the J gene TRBJ1-1; D is undetermined. Trimming shortened V by 4 bases and J by 5 bases, and 5 bases separated the two germline ends. Germline lookup yields CDR1 MGHDK and CDR2 SYGVNS. The CDR3 totals 11 residues.

The chain joins TRBV28 to TRBJ2-7; D is tentatively TRBD1 or TRBD2 (6 bases each). The V gene lost 2 bases and the J gene lost 5 bases, with 10 bases spanning the gap. The CDR3 contains 13 residues. Germline CDR1 is MDHEN and CDR2 is SYDVKM. In DNA form, the CDR3 reads TGTGCCAGCAGTTTAGGAGGGGGTAACGAGCAGTACTTC. Translating it yields CASSLGGGNEQYF.

The V and J genes are TRBV6-1 and TRBJ2-6; unclear D gene. CDR3 size: 14 residues. V lost 3 bases and J lost 0, with 3 bases in between. CDR1 and CDR2 from the germline V gene are MNHNS and SASEGT. This CDR3 is CASSDNSGANVLTF. In nucleotides, the CDR3 is TGTGCCAGCAGTGACAACTCTGGGGCCAACGTCCTGACTTTC.

The genes are TRBV7-8 and TRBJ2-1, with TRBD2 matching 14 bases. V was clipped by 5 bases and J by 1 base; unmatched bases: 7. The CDR3 consists of 18 residues. The germline V gene encodes CDR1 SGHVS and CDR2 FQNEAQ. CDR3 sequence reads: CASSPGTSGSLSYNEQFF. The CDR3 DNA reads as TGTGCCAGCAGCCCCGGGACTAGCGGGAGTTTATCCTACAATGAGCAGTTCTTC.

The chain recombines TRBV6-1 with TRBJ2-7; tentative D call: TRBD1 (6 bases). The CDR3 spans 13 residues. V shed 2 bases and J shed 5 bases, with 10 bases lying between them. Per germline, CDR1 MNHNS and CDR2 SASEGT. The CDR3 DNA sequence: TGTGCCAGCAGTGAACTGGACAGAAACGAGCAGTACTTC. Translated: CASSELDRNEQYF.

This chain connects TRBV28 to TRBJ1-5; the D gene is possibly TRBD1 (5 bases). The germline CDR1 and CDR2 sequences are MDHEN and SYDVKM. The CDR3 is 16 residues long. With 4 bases removed from V and 6 bases from J, the gap between germline ends came to 19 bases. CDR3 loop: CASSSPGLGEGQPQHF. DNA of the CDR3: TGTGCCAGCAGTTCCCCAGGGCTGGGGGAGGGTCAGCCCCAGCATTTT.

This chain joins TRBV28 and TRBJ2-2; no clear D. With 11 bases removed from V and 1 base from J, the gap between germline ends came to 8 bases. The germline CDR1 and CDR2 sequences are MDHEN and SYDVKM. The CDR3 spans 12 residues. For the CDR3, the DNA is TGTGCCGCCAGCGTGAACACCGGGGAGCTGTTTTTT. This gives the protein CAASVNTGELFF. Full variable domain (outside the CDR3, taken from reference TRBV28 and TRBJ2-2): DVKVTQSSRYLVKRTGEKVFLECVQDMDHENMFWYRQDPGLGLRLIYFSYDVKMKEKGDIPEGYSVSREKKERFSLILESASTNQTSMYLCAASVNTGELFFGEGSRLTVL.

The chain uses TRBV9 and TRBJ2-1; TRBD1 is a possible D gene (6 bases). Per germline, CDR1 SGDLS and CDR2 YYNGEE. The CDR3 is 14 amino acids. V lost 5 bases to trimming and J lost 0 bases, with 9 bases between them. In DNA form, the CDR3 reads TGTGCCAGCAGTGGGGGCAGCTCCTACAATGAGCAGTTCTTC. Its translation: CASSGGSSYNEQFF.

CDR3 nucleotide sequence: TGTGCCAGCAGCTTAAGGGCTAGCGGGAGGGCCAAAGAGACCCAGTACTTC. Its translation is CASSLRASGRAKETQYF. This rearrangement joins TRBV7-9 to TRBJ2-5, with 12 bases matching TRBD2. The length of the CDR3 is 17 residues. J was trimmed by 3 bases and V by 2 bases; bases with no gene match: 7. Per germline, CDR1 SEHNR and CDR2 FQNEAQ (reference sequence).

This chain uses TRBV10-1 with TRBJ1-1; no definite D call. CDR3 size: 15 residues. In germline, CDR1 is WNHNN, CDR2 SYGVQD (reference sequence). Trimming took off 2 bases at V and 5 bases at J, with 15 bases between the two ends. DNA of the CDR3: TGCGCCAGCAGTGAGGCCCTGACGGGAAGGACTGAAGCTTTCTTT. It yields the protein CASSEALTGRTEAFF.

The chain combines TRBV5-1 with TRBJ2-1; 9 nucleotides agree with TRBD2. With V trimmed by 4 bases and J by 1 base, 9 bases remained unmatched. This CDR3 spans 17 amino acids. CDR1 and CDR2 (germline): SGHRS, YFSETQ. CDR3 in amino acids: CASSPGAGLASYNEQFF. The CDR3 DNA reads TGCGCCAGCAGCCCCGGTGCCGGACTAGCGTCCTACAATGAGCAGTTCTTC.

This clone was observed a handful of times. The rearrangement links TRBV5-1 to TRBJ2-7; D is possibly TRBD2 (6 bases). The V gene's germline CDR1 is SGHRS and CDR2 YFSETQ. The CDR3 sequence is 11 residues long. V was clipped by 5 bases and J by 6 bases, with 9 bases between them. This CDR3 reads CASSVGGEQYF. The CDR3 coding sequence is TGCGCCAGCAGTGTCGGGGGCGAGCAGTACTTC. Based on the CDR3 plus reference TRBV5-1 and TRBJ2-7, the full variable domain is KAGVTQTPRYLIKTRGQQVTLSCSPISGHRSVSWYQQTPGQGLQFLFEYFSETQRNKGNFPGRFSGRQFSNSRSEMNVSTLELGDSALYLCASSVGGEQYFGPGTRLTVT.

This chain connects TRBV9 to TRBJ2-1; no clear D gene. The V and J ends lost 4 bases and 11 bases respectively, with 19 bases between them. Germline loops: CDR1 SGDLS, CDR2 YYNGEE. This CDR3 contains 14 residues. The CDR3 sequence: CASSPSGRWGKQFF. The DNA for the CDR3 is TGTGCCAGCAGCCCATCTGGTCGATGGGGTAAGCAGTTCTTC.

The gene calls are TRBV21-1 and TRBJ1-5. TRBV21-1 is a pseudogene locus. CDR3 length: 16 residues. The DNA of the CDR3 is TGTGCCAGCAGCAAAGCGGCGGTCGAGATAGGTCAGCCCCAGCATTTT. Translating it yields CASSKAAVEIGQPQHF.

The chain has TRBV10-1 and TRBJ2-1; D may match TRBD1 or TRBD2 (5 bases each). The CDR3 sequence is 13 residues long. Looked up from germline, CDR1 is WNHNN and CDR2 is SYGVQD (reference sequence). The ends were cut back, 5 bases at V and 9 bases at J, with 14 bases in the middle. CDR3 in amino acids: CASSLGPSGEQFF. The CDR3 region has the DNA TGCGCCAGCAGTTTGGGACCATCAGGTGAGCAGTTCTTC.

V and J are TRBV15 and TRBJ2-5, with 9 bases identical to TRBD1. The CDR3 spans 17 residues. The germline V gene has CDR1 LNHNV and CDR2 YYDKDF (reference sequence). V was pared by 3 bases and J by 2 bases, with 10 bases of the junction left unmatched. DNA of the CDR3: TGTGCCACCAGCAGGTCGGCGGGACAGGGTTTTCAAGAGACCCAGTACTTC. Its protein is CATSRSAGQGFQETQYF.

The genes are TRBV10-2 and TRBJ2-5; D uncertain. Germline V gene sequence: CDR1 WSHSY, CDR2 SAAADI. The V end lost 4 bases, the J end lost 6 bases, and 9 bases lay between the germline ends. The CDR3 is made up of 12 amino acids. This chain's CDR3 is CASSGTAQTQYF. The CDR3 DNA reads as TGCGCCAGCAGTGGAACAGCTCAGACCCAGTACTTC.

J is TRBJ2-2 and V is TRBV7-3; 7 positions agree with TRBD2. Germline-derived CDR1 and CDR2 are SGHTA and FQGTGA. The V segment lost 2 bases and the J segment 1 base; nucleotides outside the gene matches: 7. This CDR3 region has 17 residues. CDR3: CASSLFGTTRNTGELFF. CDR3 DNA sequence: TGTGCCAGCAGCTTATTCGGGACTACCAGGAACACCGGGGAGCTGTTTTTT. The full variable domain, rest sourced from reference TRBV7-3 and TRBJ2-2, is GAGVSQTPSNKVTEKGKYVELRCDPISGHTALYWYRQSLGQGPEFLIYFQGTGAADDSGLPNDRFFAVRPEGSVSTLKIQRTERGDSAVYLCASSLFGTTRNTGELFFGEGSRLTVL.

The chain uses TRBV5-1 and TRBJ2-7, with D maybe TRBD1 (6 bases). Deletions cut 2 bases from V and 3 bases from J, with 12 bases between. CDR3 length: 14 residues. Germline V gene data show CDR1 as SGHRS and CDR2 as YFSETQ. CDR3 bases: TGCGCCAGCAGCTTAGGGGACATCCTCTACGAGCAGTACTTC. Amino acid sequence: CASSLGDILYEQYF.

This chain uses TRBV18 with TRBJ1-6; D is unresolved. The germline CDR1 and CDR2 sequences are KGHSH and LQKENI. The CDR3 is made up of 15 amino acids. V lost 2 bases, J lost 9 bases, and 14 bases lay in between. In nucleotides, the CDR3 is TGTGCCAGCTCACCAGTAAGAAGAACGGGTTCACCCCTCCACTTT. Translation gives CASSPVRRTGSPLHF.

The rearrangement joins TRBV7-8 to TRBJ1-2; perhaps TRBD1 as D (5 bases). The V gene's germline CDR1 is SGHVS and CDR2 FQNEAQ. V gave up 1 base and J gave up 3 bases, with 6 bases separating them. This CDR3 has 13 residues. The CDR3 DNA reads as TGTGCCAGCAGCTTAGAAGGGGACTATGGCTACACCTTC. It yields the protein CASSLEGDYGYTF.